This is a list of T cell receptor beta chains from one sample in a study of T cells after yellow fever vaccination. TCRdb reanalysed the 5' RACE reads using MiXCR and keeps one entry per CDR3 protein. The sample consists of approximately 450,000 distinct CDR3 sequences, 18% of them appearing once. Source: PBMCs, taken before the yellow fever booster vaccination. Source of these receptors: a man between 18 and 35 years old who received the YFV17D yellow fever vaccine. CDR3s include the opening cysteine and the closing phenylalanine or tryptophan. A D gene is named only where the DNA matches it firmly. Part of the rows lack a size; the others show once, few, many or a class for expanded clones.

clone_size j_call d_call v_call cdr3_aa cdr3_nt
many TRBJ2-3 NA TRBV7-9 CASSLGPSGTQYF TGTGCCAGCAGCTTAGGGCCTTCGGGTACGCAGTATTTT
few TRBJ2-1 TRBD2 TRBV18 CASSAASGGYNEQFF TGTGCCAGCTCGGCGGCTAGCGGGGGGTACAATGAGCAGTTCTTC
NA TRBJ1-5 NA TRBV7-8 CASSSLTSASSQHF TGTGCCAGCAGCTCTTTGACGAGTGCTTCGTCCCAGCATTTT
NA TRBJ2-6 NA TRBV9 CASSARNSGANVLTF TGTGCCAGCTCGGCTCGAAACTCTGGGGCCAACGTCCTGACTTTC
NA TRBJ1-6 NA TRBV7-2 CASSPLSSYNSPLHF TGTGCCAGCAGCCCTCTTAGCTCCTATAATTCACCCCTCCACTTT
NA TRBJ1-2 TRBD1 TRBV28 CASSLPGQGADGYTF TGTGCCAGCAGTCTCCCGGGACAGGGGGCCGATGGCTACACCTTC
NA TRBJ1-2 NA TRBV9 CASSVDKWTGYTF TGTGCCAGCAGCGTTGACAAGTGGACCGGCTACACCTTC
few TRBJ2-5 NA TRBV18 CASSLRTATFETQYF TGTGCCAGCTCACTCCGGACAGCTACCTTCGAGACCCAGTACTTC
NA TRBJ1-1 NA TRBV29-1 CSVPGGTGTEAFF TGCAGCGTCCCTGGGGGCACTGGGACTGAAGCTTTCTTT
many TRBJ2-7 NA TRBV5-1 CASSSTDSYEQYF TGCGCCAGCAGCAGCACGGACAGCTACGAGCAGTACTTC
NA TRBJ2-2 TRBD1 TRBV7-2 CASSPQTGGTGELFF TGTGCCAGCAGCCCTCAGACAGGGGGAACCGGGGAGCTGTTTTTT
few TRBJ2-2 NA TRBV7-3 CASSLGHPGELFF TGTGCCAGCAGCTTAGGTCACCCCGGGGAGCTGTTTTTT
few TRBJ2-1 TRBD1 TRBV7-9 CASSAGTGVYNEQFF TGTGCCAGCAGCGCCGGGACAGGGGTTTACAATGAGCAGTTCTTC
few TRBJ2-2 NA TRBV20-1 CSARGRDTGELFF TGCAGTGCTAGAGGCAGGGACACCGGGGAGCTGTTTTTT
NA TRBJ2-2 NA TRBV7-9 CAFGGNTGELFF TGTGCCTTCGGAGGGAACACCGGGGAGCTGTTTTTT
NA TRBJ2-7 TRBD1 TRBV7-2 CASSQDRGVPFGEQYF TGTGCCAGCAGCCAGGACAGGGGTGTACCCTTCGGAGAGCAGTACTTC
NA TRBJ1-6 NA TRBV6-5 CASSQRPRGNSPLHF TGTGCCAGCAGTCAGCGGCCCAGGGGCAATTCACCCCTCCACTTT
few TRBJ2-3 TRBD1 TRBV5-1 CASRWGPRGTTDTQYF TGCGCCAGCAGGTGGGGGCCCAGGGGGACCACAGATACGCAGTATTTT
NA TRBJ2-7 NA TRBV15 CATSSVGEAYEQYF TGTGCCACCAGCAGCGTGGGGGAGGCCTACGAGCAGTACTTC
few TRBJ2-1 TRBD2 TRBV4-3 CASSQGRTSGEGNEQFF TGCGCCAGCAGCCAAGGGAGGACTAGCGGGGAGGGGAATGAGCAGTTCTTC
NA TRBJ2-3 NA TRBV2 CASSRGRGTDTQYF TGTGCCAGCAGTAGAGGTCGAGGCACAGATACGCAGTATTTT
NA TRBJ2-7 NA TRBV11-2 CASSLRTGYVDDYEQYF TGTGCCAGCAGCTTGCGTACAGGGTATGTCGATGACTACGAGCAGTACTTC